This T cell receptor beta chain originates from a study of shared clonotypes between healthy human individuals. Looking at the study overall: Per donor, CD8 memory used one plate, CD8 naive used two, CD4 memory used three and CD4 naive used three.

Investigators divided CD4+ cells into CD45RA+ naive and CD45RA-negative memory subsets. This CDR3 is built from 16 residues. The germline V gene encodes CDR1 SGDLS and CDR2 YYNGEE. With V trimmed by 4 bases and J by 0 bases, 3 bases remained unmatched. The input for sorted-subset replicate PCRs was approximately 190 ng DNA, approximately 30,000 T cell genomes. The protocol was immunoSEQ multiplex PCR, while the TCRdb copy is restricted to in-frame clones and leaves out a portion. The table includes fewer than 2.5 million clones, under 95% detected once. The chain uses TRBV9 and TRBJ2-2, with 10 bases that match TRBD2. Sequenced material: naive CD4+ T cells from PBMCs. Subset of the sample: CD45RA+ positively selected. The sequence was collected from a man aged 18 to 35 in good health. Some clones in this sample may be carry-over from other donors' samples. The CDR3 loop reads CASSSTSGTNTGELFF. CDR3 nucleotide sequence: TGTGCCAGCAGCTCTACTAGCGGGACGAACACCGGGGAGCTGTTTTTT.